This T cell receptor (beta chain) emerged from a study of blood T cell repertoires in COVID-19. There are 15 residues in the CDR3. Per the germline V gene, CDR1 is LNHDA and CDR2 is SQIVND (reference sequence). J gave up 1 base and V 5 bases, and 3 bases lay outside the gene matches. Cohorts were determined from participant-reported clinical history. Recovery meant two consecutive negative NP/OP PCR tests, professional clearance, or resolved symptoms. The repertoire was sequenced with immunoSEQ multiplex PCR; TCRdb's copy has only in-frame clones and lacks some. The repertoire holds a few hundred thousand clones, 89% seen once, with around a tenth in the top ten. With respect to this clone: Other DNA sequences in this sample translate to the same CDR3.

This TCR derives from a woman in her thirties or forties who had recovered from COVID-19. The sequencing input was PBMCs or T cells enriched from blood (not recorded which). The rearrangement joins TRBV19 to TRBJ2-2; TRBD2 matches 8 bases. CDR3 coding DNA: TGTGCCAGTAGTGGGCTAGCGGGGAACACCGGGGAGCTGTTTTTT. It is translated as CASSGLAGNTGELFF.